The source of this T cell receptor beta chain is a study of T cells expressing NK-cell markers (TCRdb year 2020). Context from the whole study: Three sorted T-cell subsets (CD3+CD56+NKG2C+, CD3+CD56+NKG2C- and CD3+CD56-NKG2C+) from 7 to 9 donors had their TCR beta-chain repertoires profiled. Of the eight sequenced donors, seven were found to be HCMV-seropositive and one was found to be HCMV-seronegative. Randomly selected healthy volunteers, three men and five women, were used as the eight sequenced donors. The libraries were sequenced on Illumina HiSeq 2000/2500, MiSeq or NextSeq, producing 2 x 150 bp reads. General findings and caveats noted by the study authors: Whether the expanded NKG2C-expressing T cell clones were specific for HCMV antigens remained unclear. Those dominant clonotypes were again the most abundant among CD3+CD56-NKG2C+ cells in several donors, at about 28.3-60.1%. In five to seven donors, the dominant CD3+CD56+NKG2C+ clonotypes were among the top 10 CD8+ clonotypes and accounted for about 1.0-7.5% of CD8+ T cells.

Comments on this clonotype: The specificity of this receptor is unknown.

The reads were generated on an Illumina HiSeq 2000. 5'RACE template switching, by which a universal primer site and unique molecular identifiers were added, was used to make TCR beta cDNA libraries. Synthesis of cDNA was primed from the TCR beta constant segment and was followed by two consecutive PCR amplification steps. For the original study's pipeline: MIGEC was used to demultiplex reads and group reads by UMI, and MiTCR was used to assemble and quantify clonotypes. Only TCR cDNA sequences supported by at least two reads were kept to exclude erroneous sequences. The tcR package was used for downstream repertoire analysis, and clonotypes were matched between fractions using CDR3 nucleotide sequence together with V segment. VDJmatch was used to annotate antigen specificity against VDJdb, with one amino acid substitution allowed in CDR3. TCRdb reprocessed the reads, reporting each CDR3 protein sequence once and no DNA. TCRdb, not the original authors, processed these V and J calls. The table for this sample shows approximately 170,000 distinct CDR3 sequences. The biggest ten clones account for around 20% of the sample.

The germline V gene provides CDR1 SGHAT and CDR2 FQNNGV. From the cysteine through the phenylalanine, the CDR3 covers 14 amino acids. No DNA is recorded. A commercial ELISA kit detecting HCMV-specific IgG in serum was used to determine HCMV serostatus. Ficoll density gradient centrifugation was used to isolate peripheral blood mononuclear cells from blood. Sample: blood T cells: a sorted CD56 or NKG2C T cell subset, CD4+ or CD8+ T cells, or bulk PBMC T cells (not recorded which). The clonotype originates from a man aged 18-70 years in good health. Rearrangement joined TRBV11-2 to TRBJ2-7; the D gene TCRdb calls, TRBD1, cannot be checked with no DNA. This receptor has the CDR3 CASSGTQGAYEQYF. Reference TRBV11-2 and TRBJ2-7 genes cover what lies past the CDR3, so the full variable domain is EAGVAQSPRYKIIEKRQSVAFWCNPISGHATLYWYQQILGQGPKLLIQFQNNGVVDDSQLPKDRFSAERLKGVDSTLKIQPAKLEDSAVYLCASSGTQGAYEQYFGPGTRLTVT.